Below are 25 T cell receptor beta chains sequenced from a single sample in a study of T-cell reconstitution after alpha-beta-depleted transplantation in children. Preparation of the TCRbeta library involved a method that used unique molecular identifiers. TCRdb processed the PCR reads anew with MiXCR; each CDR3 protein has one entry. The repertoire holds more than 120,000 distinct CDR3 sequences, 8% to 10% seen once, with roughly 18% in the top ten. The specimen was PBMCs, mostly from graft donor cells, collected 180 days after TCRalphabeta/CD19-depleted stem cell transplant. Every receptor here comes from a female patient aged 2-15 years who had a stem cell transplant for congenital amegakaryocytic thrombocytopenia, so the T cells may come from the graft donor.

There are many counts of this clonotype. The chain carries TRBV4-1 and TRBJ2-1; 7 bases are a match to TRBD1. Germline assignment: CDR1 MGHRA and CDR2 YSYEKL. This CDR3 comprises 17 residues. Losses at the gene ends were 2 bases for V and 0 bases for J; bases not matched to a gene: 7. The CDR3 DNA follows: TGCGCCAGCAGCCAACCCCCGGACAGGAGCTCCTACAATGAGCAGTTCTTC. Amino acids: CASSQPPDRSSYNEQFF.

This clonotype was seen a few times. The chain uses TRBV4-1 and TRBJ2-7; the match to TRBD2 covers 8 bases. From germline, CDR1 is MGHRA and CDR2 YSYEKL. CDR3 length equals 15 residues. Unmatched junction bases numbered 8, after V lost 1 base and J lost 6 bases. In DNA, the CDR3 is TGCGCCAGCAGCCAAGCTTCGGGAGGGCCCCGCGAGCAGTACTTC. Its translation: CASSQASGGPREQYF.

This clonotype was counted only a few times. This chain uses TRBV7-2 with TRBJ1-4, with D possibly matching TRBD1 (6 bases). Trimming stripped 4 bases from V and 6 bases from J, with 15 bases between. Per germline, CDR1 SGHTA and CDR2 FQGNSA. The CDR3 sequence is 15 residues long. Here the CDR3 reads CASSSPKGGDEKLFF. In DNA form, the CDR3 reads TGTGCCAGCAGCTCCCCGAAGGGGGGGGATGAAAAACTGTTTTTT.

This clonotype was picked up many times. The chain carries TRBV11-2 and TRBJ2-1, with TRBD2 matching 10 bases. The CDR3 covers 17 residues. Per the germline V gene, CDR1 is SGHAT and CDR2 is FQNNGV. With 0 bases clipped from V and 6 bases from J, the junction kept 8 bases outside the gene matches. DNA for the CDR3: TGTGCCAGCAGCTTAGAGATCGGACTAGCGGTATTCAATGAGCAGTTCTTC. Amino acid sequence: CASSLEIGLAVFNEQFF.

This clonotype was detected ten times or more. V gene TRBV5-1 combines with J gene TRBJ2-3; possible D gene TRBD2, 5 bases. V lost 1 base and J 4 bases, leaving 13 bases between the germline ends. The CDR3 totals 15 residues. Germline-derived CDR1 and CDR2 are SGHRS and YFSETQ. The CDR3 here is CASSLFGGPADTQYF. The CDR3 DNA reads TGCGCCAGCAGCTTGTTTGGCGGGCCAGCAGATACGCAGTATTTT.

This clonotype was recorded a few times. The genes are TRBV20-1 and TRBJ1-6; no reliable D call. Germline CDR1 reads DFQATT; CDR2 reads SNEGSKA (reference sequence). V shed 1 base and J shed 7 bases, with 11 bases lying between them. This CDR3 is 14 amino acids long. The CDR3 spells CSARAPPRNSPLHF. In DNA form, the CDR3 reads TGCAGTGCTAGAGCCCCGCCGCGAAATTCACCCCTCCACTTT.

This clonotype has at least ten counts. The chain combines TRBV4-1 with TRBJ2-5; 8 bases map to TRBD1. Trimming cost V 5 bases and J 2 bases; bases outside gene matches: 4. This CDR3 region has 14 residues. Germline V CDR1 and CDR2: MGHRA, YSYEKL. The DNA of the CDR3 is TGCGCCAGCAGCTCCCGGGACAGGCAAGAGACCCAGTACTTC. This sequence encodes CASSSRDRQETQYF.

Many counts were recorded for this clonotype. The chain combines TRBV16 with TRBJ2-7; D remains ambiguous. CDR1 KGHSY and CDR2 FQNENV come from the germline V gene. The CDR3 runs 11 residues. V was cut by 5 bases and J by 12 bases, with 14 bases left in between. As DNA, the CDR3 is TGTGCCAGCAGCTGGGGTACGAGCAGGTACTTC. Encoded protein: CASSWGTSRYF.

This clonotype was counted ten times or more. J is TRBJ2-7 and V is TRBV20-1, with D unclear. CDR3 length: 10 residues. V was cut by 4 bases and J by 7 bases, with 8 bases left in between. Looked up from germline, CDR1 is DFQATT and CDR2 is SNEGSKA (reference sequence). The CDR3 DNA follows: TGCAGTGCTATACGTGAGGAGCAGTACTTC. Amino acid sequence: CSAIREEQYF.

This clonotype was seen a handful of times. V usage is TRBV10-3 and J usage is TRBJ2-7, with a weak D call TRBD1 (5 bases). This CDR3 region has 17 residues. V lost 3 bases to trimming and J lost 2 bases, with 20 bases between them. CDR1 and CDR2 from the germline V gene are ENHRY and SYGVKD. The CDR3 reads CAISDTDTLLWAYEQYF. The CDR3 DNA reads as TGTGCCATCAGTGATACGGACACCCTATTATGGGCCTACGAGCAGTACTTC.

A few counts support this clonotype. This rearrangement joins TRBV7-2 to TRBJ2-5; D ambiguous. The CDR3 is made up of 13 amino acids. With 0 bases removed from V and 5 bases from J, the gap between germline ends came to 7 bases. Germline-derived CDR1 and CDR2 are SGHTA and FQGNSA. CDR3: CASSLAQLETQYF. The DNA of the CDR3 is TGTGCCAGCAGCTTAGCCCAGCTGGAGACCCAGTACTTC.

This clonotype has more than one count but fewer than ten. Written as DNA, the CDR3 is TGTGCCAGCAGTTTTCTGCCCCGCTCGGTACCAAACTCCTACAATGAGCAGTTCTTC. Translation gives CASSFLPRSVPNSYNEQFF. J is TRBJ2-1 and V is TRBV12-3 or TRBV12-4; no definite D call. The V end was cut by 3 bases, the J end by 0 bases, with 21 bases between. The CDR3 is made up of 19 amino acids.

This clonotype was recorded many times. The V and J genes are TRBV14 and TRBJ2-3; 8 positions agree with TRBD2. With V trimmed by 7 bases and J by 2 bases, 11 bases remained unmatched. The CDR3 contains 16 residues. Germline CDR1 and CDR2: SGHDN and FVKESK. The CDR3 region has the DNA TGTGCCAGCACCGCTCTTGGACTAGCTTCCACAGATACGCAGTATTTT. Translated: CASTALGLASTDTQYF.

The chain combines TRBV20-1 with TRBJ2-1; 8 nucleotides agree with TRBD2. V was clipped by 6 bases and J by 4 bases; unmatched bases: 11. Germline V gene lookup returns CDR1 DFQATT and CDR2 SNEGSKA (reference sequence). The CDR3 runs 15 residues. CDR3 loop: CSATRLAGLYNEQFF. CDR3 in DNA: TGCAGTGCGACCCGGCTAGCGGGTTTGTACAATGAGCAGTTCTTC.

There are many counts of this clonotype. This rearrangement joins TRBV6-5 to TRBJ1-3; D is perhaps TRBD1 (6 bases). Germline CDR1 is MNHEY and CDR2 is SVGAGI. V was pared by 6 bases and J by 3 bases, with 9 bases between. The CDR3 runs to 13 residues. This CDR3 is CASRGTLGNTIYF. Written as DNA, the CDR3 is TGTGCCAGCAGAGGGACACTTGGAAACACCATATATTTT.

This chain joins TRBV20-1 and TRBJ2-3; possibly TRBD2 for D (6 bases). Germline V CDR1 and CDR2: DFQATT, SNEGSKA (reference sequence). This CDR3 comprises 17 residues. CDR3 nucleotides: TGCTGCGCTAGCGCTAACCGGGGTGGGCGGTACACAGATACGCAGTATTTT. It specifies CCASANRGGRYTDTQYF.

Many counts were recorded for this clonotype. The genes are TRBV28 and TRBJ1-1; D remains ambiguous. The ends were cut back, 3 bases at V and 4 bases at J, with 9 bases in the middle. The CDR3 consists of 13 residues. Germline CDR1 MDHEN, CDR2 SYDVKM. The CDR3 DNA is TGTGCCAGCAGTTTGCAGCATAGCACTGAAGCTTTCTTT. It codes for CASSLQHSTEAFF.

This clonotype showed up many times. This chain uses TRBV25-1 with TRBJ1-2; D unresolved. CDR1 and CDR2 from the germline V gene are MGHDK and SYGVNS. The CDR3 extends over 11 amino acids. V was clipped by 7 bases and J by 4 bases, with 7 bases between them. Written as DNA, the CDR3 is TGTGCCAGCATCGGGTTCTATGGCTACACCTTC. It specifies CASIGFYGYTF.

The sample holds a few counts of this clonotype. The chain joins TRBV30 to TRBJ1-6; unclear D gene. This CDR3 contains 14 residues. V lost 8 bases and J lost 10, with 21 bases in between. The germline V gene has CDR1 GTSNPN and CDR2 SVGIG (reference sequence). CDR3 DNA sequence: TGTGCCGCCGCAGTTGTGGGCCTTCGCTCACCCCTCCACTTT. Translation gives CAAAVVGLRSPLHF.

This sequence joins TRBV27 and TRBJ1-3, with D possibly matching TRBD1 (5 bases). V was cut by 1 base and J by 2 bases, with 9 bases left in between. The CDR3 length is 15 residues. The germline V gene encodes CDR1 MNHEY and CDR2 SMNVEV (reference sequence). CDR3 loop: CASSLLGRAGNTIYF. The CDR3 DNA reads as TGTGCCAGCAGTTTATTAGGCAGGGCTGGAAACACCATATATTTT.

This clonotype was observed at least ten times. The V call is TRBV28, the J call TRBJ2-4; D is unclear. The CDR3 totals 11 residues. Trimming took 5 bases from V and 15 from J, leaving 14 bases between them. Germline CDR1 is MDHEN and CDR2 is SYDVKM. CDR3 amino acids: CASSGSRVGYF. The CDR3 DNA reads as TGTGCCAGCAGTGGCAGCCGGGTCGGGTACTTC.

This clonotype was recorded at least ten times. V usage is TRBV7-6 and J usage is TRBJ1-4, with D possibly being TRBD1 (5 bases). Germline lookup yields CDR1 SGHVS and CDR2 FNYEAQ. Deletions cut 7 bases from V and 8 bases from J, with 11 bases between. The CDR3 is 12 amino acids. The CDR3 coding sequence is TGTGCCAGCACCCAGGGAGACGAAAAACTGTTTTTT. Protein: CASTQGDEKLFF.

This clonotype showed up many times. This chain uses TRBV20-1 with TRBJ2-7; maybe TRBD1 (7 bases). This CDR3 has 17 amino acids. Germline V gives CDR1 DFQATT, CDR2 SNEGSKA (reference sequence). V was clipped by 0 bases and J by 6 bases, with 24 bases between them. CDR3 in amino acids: CSARDHLQGGPLGEQYF. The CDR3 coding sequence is TGCAGTGCTAGAGATCATTTGCAGGGGGGCCCCCTAGGCGAGCAGTACTTC.

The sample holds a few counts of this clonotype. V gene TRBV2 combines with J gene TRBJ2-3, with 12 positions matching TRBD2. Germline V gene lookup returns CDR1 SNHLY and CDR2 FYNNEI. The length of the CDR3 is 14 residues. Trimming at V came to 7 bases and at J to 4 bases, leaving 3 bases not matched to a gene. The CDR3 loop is CASKTSGGADTQYF. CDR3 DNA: TGTGCCAGCAAGACTAGCGGGGGTGCAGATACGCAGTATTTT.

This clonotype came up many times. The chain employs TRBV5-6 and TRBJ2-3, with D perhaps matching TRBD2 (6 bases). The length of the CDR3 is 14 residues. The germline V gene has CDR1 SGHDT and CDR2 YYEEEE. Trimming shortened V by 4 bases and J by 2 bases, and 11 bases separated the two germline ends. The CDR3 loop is CASSRRVLTDTQYF. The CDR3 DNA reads TGTGCCAGCAGCAGGAGGGTTCTCACAGATACGCAGTATTTT. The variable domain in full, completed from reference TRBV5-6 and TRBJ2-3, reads DAGVTQSPTHLIKTRGQQVTLRCSPKSGHDTVSWYQQALGQGPQFIFQYYEEEERQRGNFPDRFSGHQFPNYSSELNVNALLLGDSALYLCASSRRVLTDTQYFGPGTRLTVL.